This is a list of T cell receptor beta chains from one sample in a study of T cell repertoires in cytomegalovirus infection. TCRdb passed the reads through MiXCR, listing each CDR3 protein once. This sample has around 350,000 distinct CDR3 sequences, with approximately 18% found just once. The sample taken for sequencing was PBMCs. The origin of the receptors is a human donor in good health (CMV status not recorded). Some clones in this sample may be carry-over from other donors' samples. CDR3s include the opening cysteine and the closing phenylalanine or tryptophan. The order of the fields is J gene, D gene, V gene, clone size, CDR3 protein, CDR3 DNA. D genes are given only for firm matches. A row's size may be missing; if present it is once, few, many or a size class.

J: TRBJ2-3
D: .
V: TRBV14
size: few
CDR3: CASSQGRQLTDTQYF
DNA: TGTGCCAGCAGCCAAGGTCGACAGCTCACAGATACGCAGTATTTT

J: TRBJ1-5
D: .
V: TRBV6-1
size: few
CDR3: CAGGGGGTDQPQHF
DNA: TGTGCCGGAGGCGGAGGGGGGACTGATCAGCCCCAGCATTTT

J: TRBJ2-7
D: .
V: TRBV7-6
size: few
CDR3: CASSYKPYEQYF
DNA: TGTGCCAGCAGCTATAAGCCCTACGAGCAGTACTTC

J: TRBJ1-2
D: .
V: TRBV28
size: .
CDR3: CASSLSPAEVYGYTF
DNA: TGTGCCAGCAGTTTATCCCCAGCCGAGGTCTATGGCTACACCTTC

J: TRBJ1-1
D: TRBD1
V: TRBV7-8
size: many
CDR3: CASSLNRGRNTEAFF
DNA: TGTGCCAGCAGCCTAAACAGGGGGAGGAACACTGAAGCTTTCTTT

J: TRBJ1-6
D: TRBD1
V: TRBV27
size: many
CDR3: CASSSRQGYSPLHF
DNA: TGTGCCAGCAGTTCCCGACAGGGGTATTCACCCCTCCACTTT

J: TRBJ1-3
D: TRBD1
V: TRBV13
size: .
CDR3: CASSVTGGRNTIYF
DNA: TGTGCCAGCAGCGTGACAGGGGGCCGAAACACCATATATTTT

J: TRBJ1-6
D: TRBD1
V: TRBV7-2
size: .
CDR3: CASSSGTGLNSHLHF
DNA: TGTGCCAGCAGCTCAGGGACAGGGCTTAATTCACACCTCCACTTT

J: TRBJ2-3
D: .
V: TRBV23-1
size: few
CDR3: CASRRSDPPTDTQYF
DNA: TGCGCCAGCAGACGATCGGACCCCCCAACAGATACGCAGTATTTT

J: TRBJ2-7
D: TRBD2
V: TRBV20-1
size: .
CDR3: CSARVAGGTTYEQYF
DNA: TGCAGTGCTAGGGTGGCGGGGGGGACGACCTACGAGCAGTACTTC

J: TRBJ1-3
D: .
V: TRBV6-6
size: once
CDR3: CASSYPHSSGNTIYF
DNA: TGTGCCAGCAGTTACCCACATAGCTCTGGAAACACCATATATTTT